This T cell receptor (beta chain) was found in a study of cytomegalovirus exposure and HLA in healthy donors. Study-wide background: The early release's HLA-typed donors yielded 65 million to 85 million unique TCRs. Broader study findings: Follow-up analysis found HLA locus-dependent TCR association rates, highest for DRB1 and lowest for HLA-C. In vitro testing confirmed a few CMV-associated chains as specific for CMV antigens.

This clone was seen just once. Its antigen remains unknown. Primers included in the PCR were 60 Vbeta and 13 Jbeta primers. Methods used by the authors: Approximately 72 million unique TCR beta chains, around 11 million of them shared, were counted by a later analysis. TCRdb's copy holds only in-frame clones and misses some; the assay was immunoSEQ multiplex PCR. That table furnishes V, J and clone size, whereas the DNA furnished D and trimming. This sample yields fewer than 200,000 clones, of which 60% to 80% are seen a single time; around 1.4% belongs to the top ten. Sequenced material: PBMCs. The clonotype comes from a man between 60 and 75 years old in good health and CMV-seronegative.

The CDR3, as DNA: TGTGCCTGCGTACAGGGGTTCGAGCAGTACTTC. Translation: CACVQGFEQYF. The genes are TRBV30 and TRBJ2-7; 7 bases map to TRBD1. Germline lookup yields CDR1 GTSNPN and CDR2 SVGIG (reference sequence). The junction had 5 bases not matched to a gene; V was cut back by 6 bases and J by 6 bases. This CDR3 spans 11 amino acids.